This entry is about one TCR beta chain. This sample was taken from a study of blood T cell repertoires in COVID-19. Looked up from germline, CDR1 is SGDLS and CDR2 is YYNGEE. The CDR3 covers 15 residues. Trimming pared 3 bases from V and 7 bases from J, leaving 20 bases between. How the authors handled the data: Reference gene primers were amplified, and this amplification served to estimate nucleated cell counts. The data were produced by immunoSEQ multiplex PCR, yet TCRdb's version contains in-frame clones alone and is incomplete. D and trimming were read from the DNA, whereas the V and J calls and clone size are those reported in that table. The sample has over 250,000 clones; over 75% are singletons.

The material sequenced was peripheral blood. This receptor was taken from a woman aged 55-70 years with acute or convalescent COVID-19. V and J are TRBV9 and TRBJ2-7, with a tentative D call TRBD2 (5 bases). For the CDR3, the DNA is TGTGCCAGCAGCGCCAATCCCCCGACCCGAGGGGAGCAGTACTTC. Amino acid sequence: CASSANPPTRGEQYF. The full variable domain, its missing parts supplied by reference TRBV9 and TRBJ2-7, is DSGVTQTPKHLITATGQRVTLRCSPRSGDLSVYWYQQSLDQGLQFLIQYYNGEERAKGNILERFSAQQFPDLHSELNLSSLELGDSALYFCASSANPPTRGEQYFGPGTRLTVT.